The 19 T cell receptor beta chains given below trace back to one sample, sequenced in a study of STAT5B mutations in CD4+ large granular lymphocyte leukemia. TCRdb's copy holds only in-frame clones and misses some; the assay was immunoSEQ multiplex PCR. The profile shows roughly 30,000 clones, 85% to 90% of them singletons. The sequenced material came from CD4+ T cells from blood buffy coats. The origin of the receptors is a human donor in good health.

J is TRBJ2-3 and V is TRBV5-1; no clear D. V was cut by 2 bases and J by 4 bases, with 14 bases left in between. The germline gives CDR1 SGHRS, CDR2 YFSETQ. This CDR3 is built from 15 residues. CDR3 amino acids: CASSFMSGGPDTQYF. In nucleotides, the CDR3 is TGCGCCAGCAGCTTTATGTCGGGTGGGCCAGATACGCAGTATTTT. Full variable domain (outside the CDR3, taken from reference TRBV5-1 and TRBJ2-3): KAGVTQTPRYLIKTRGQQVTLSCSPISGHRSVSWYQQTPGQGLQFLFEYFSETQRNKGNFPGRFSGRQFSNSRSEMNVSTLELGDSALYLCASSFMSGGPDTQYFGPGTRLTVL.

The V and J genes are TRBV5-8 and TRBJ1-1; D gene unclear. In germline, CDR1 is SGHTS, CDR2 YDEGEE. Trimming took 0 bases from V and 2 from J, leaving 5 bases between them. The CDR3 length is 13 residues. CDR3 sequence: CASSLASNTEAFF. CDR3 DNA: TGTGCCAGCAGCTTGGCATCTAACACTGAAGCTTTCTTT. The entire variable domain, with the rest obtained from reference TRBV5-8 and TRBJ1-1, is as follows: EAGVTQSPTHLIKTRGQQATLRCSPISGHTSVYWYQQALGLGLQFLLWYDEGEERNRGNFPPRFSGRQFPNYSSELNVNALELEDSALYLCASSLASNTEAFFGQGTRLTVV.

This sequence joins TRBV2 and TRBJ1-4, with 7 positions matching TRBD1. Germline V gene data show CDR1 as SNHLY and CDR2 as FYNNEI. This CDR3 comprises 15 residues. After removal of 6 bases from V and 6 bases from J, the junction contained 10 bases not matched to a gene. Written as DNA, the CDR3 is TGTGCCAGCAGGGATGGGACAGCCCTGGATGAAAAACTGTTTTTT. Its translation: CASRDGTALDEKLFF.

V usage is TRBV9 and J usage is TRBJ2-1; 8 bases agree with TRBD2. CDR3 length: 18 residues. Trimming at V came to 4 bases and at J to 0 bases, leaving 12 bases not matched to a gene. CDR1 and CDR2 from the germline V gene are SGDLS and YYNGEE. The CDR3 loop reads CASSRSPTSGSSYNEQFF. The DNA for the CDR3 is TGTGCCAGCAGCCGCAGTCCCACTAGCGGAAGCTCCTACAATGAGCAGTTCTTC.

The chain recombines TRBV27 with TRBJ2-1, with 9 bases matching TRBD2. The V and J ends lost 2 bases and 8 bases, in that order; junction bases with no gene match: 7. This CDR3 comprises 15 residues. CDR1 MNHEY and CDR2 SMNVEV come from the germline V gene (reference sequence). The CDR3 bases are TGTGCCAGCAGTTTACGGCTAGCGGGAAGCTATGAGCAGTTCTTC. This gives the protein CASSLRLAGSYEQFF.

The rearrangement uses TRBV6-1 and TRBJ2-2; 13 bases line up with TRBD2. V lost 6 bases, J lost 7 bases, and 5 bases stayed unmatched. This CDR3 spans 15 amino acids. Germline V CDR1 and CDR2: MNHNS, SASEGT. The CDR3 DNA is TGTGCCAGCAGACCCGGGACTAGCGGGAACGGGGAGCTGTTTTTT. Translated: CASRPGTSGNGELFF.

The table lists this clone with a count of one. The CDR3 DNA is TGTGCCACTGTTCGGGACTTTTCCTTTAACAATGAGCAGTTCTTC. The encoded protein is CATVRDFSFNNEQFF. The chain couples TRBV10-3 to TRBJ2-1; tentative D call: TRBD2 (6 bases). CDR1 is ENHRY, CDR2 SYGVKD, per germline. The CDR3 loop spans 15 amino acids. Trimming took off 10 bases at V and 5 bases at J, with 21 bases between the two ends.

The V call is TRBV6-6, the J call TRBJ1-5, with 7 bases identical to TRBD1. CDR3 length: 14 amino acids. With V trimmed by 3 bases and J by 5 bases, 4 bases remained unmatched. CDR1 and CDR2 (germline): MNHNY, SVGAGI (reference sequence). The CDR3 nucleotides are TGTGCCAGCAGTTATAGACAGGGAGATCAGCCCCAGCATTTT. Amino acid sequence: CASSYRQGDQPQHF.

The rearrangement joins TRBV6-5 to TRBJ2-7; 11 bases are a match to TRBD2. Germline V gives CDR1 MNHEY, CDR2 SVGAGI. The CDR3 has 15 amino acids. V dropped 6 bases and J dropped 3; count of bases not matched to a gene: 7. CDR3 in DNA: TGTGCCAGCAGGGTCACTAGCGGGAGCCTCTACGAGCAGTACTTC. Translating it yields CASRVTSGSLYEQYF.

The chain uses TRBV5-1 and TRBJ1-1; D is possibly TRBD1 (5 bases). CDR3 size: 14 residues. Trimming cost V 3 bases and J 3 bases, with 12 bases left between them. The germline V gene encodes CDR1 SGHRS and CDR2 YFSETQ. CDR3 protein: CASSSLGGDTEAFF. CDR3 nucleotide sequence: TGCGCCAGCAGCTCCCTGGGGGGGGACACTGAAGCTTTCTTT.

The rearrangement joins TRBV5-1 to TRBJ2-7, with a possible D match to TRBD1 (6 bases). This CDR3 is built from 15 residues. Trimming cost V 5 bases and J 2 bases, with 17 bases left between them. Germline CDR1 SGHRS, CDR2 YFSETQ. The chain's CDR3 is CASSPTVGAAYEQYF. The CDR3 DNA reads as TGCGCCAGCAGTCCTACCGTGGGGGCCGCCTACGAGCAGTACTTC.

The chain joins TRBV10-1 to TRBJ2-7, with 13 bases matching TRBD2. V trimming: 2 bases; J trimming: 3 bases; junction bases outside the gene matches: 1. The CDR3 spans 15 residues. In germline, CDR1 is WNHNN, CDR2 SYGVQD (reference sequence). The CDR3 is CASSEGTSGNYEQYF. The CDR3 DNA follows: TGCGCCAGCAGTGAGGGGACTAGCGGGAACTACGAGCAGTACTTC.

The rearrangement links TRBV19 to TRBJ1-1; tentatively, D is TRBD1 (6 bases). CDR1 is LNHDA, CDR2 SQIVND, per germline (reference sequence). The CDR3 spans 14 residues. Trimming left V 4 bases short and J 1 base short, with 10 bases between. The CDR3 nucleotides are TGTGCCAGTAGTACCGGGACAAGGAACACTGAAGCTTTCTTT. Translated, it gives CASSTGTRNTEAFF. Together with reference TRBV19 and TRBJ1-1, the CDR3 gives the full variable domain: DGGITQSPKYLFRKEGQNVTLSCEQNLNHDAMYWYRQDPGQGLRLIYYSQIVNDFQKGDIAEGYSVSREKKESFPLTVTSAQKNPTAFYLCASSTGTRNTEAFFGQGTRLTVV.

The chain combines TRBV5-1 with TRBJ2-1; maybe TRBD1 (5 bases). V was pared by 2 bases and J by 2 bases, with 11 bases between. Germline V gene sequence: CDR1 SGHRS, CDR2 YFSETQ. The CDR3 contains 15 residues. CDR3 sequence reads: CASSFRQLTYNEQFF. CDR3 bases: TGCGCCAGCAGCTTTCGACAGCTAACCTACAATGAGCAGTTCTTC.

The chain joins TRBV18 to TRBJ1-5; perhaps TRBD1 as D (5 bases). CDR1 is KGHSH and CDR2 is LQKENI in the germline V gene. Trimming removed 2 bases from V and 4 bases from J, with 12 bases in between. The CDR3 runs to 15 residues. CDR3 nucleotides: TGTGCCAGCTCACCAGGTGGGTCAGGGAATCAGCCCCAGCATTTT. Translated: CASSPGGSGNQPQHF.

This rearrangement joins TRBV28 to TRBJ2-7, with 8 bases matching TRBD2. Germline V gene sequence: CDR1 MDHEN, CDR2 SYDVKM. The length of the CDR3 is 13 residues. Trimming removed 7 bases from V and 1 base from J; junction bases left unmatched: 3. CDR3 protein: CASTGGLSYEQYF. DNA of the CDR3: TGTGCCAGCACGGGGGGGCTGTCCTACGAGCAGTACTTC.

The rearrangement uses TRBV19 and TRBJ1-1; possible D gene TRBD1, 5 bases. In germline, CDR1 is LNHDA, CDR2 SQIVND (reference sequence). The V end was cut by 3 bases, the J end by 5 bases, with 13 bases between. The CDR3 is 14 residues long. The CDR3 bases are TGTGCCAGTAGTATGTCGGGGGTGGGAACTGAAGCTTTCTTT. It yields the protein CASSMSGVGTEAFF. Complete variable domain (other parts from reference TRBV19 and TRBJ1-1): DGGITQSPKYLFRKEGQNVTLSCEQNLNHDAMYWYRQDPGQGLRLIYYSQIVNDFQKGDIAEGYSVSREKKESFPLTVTSAQKNPTAFYLCASSMSGVGTEAFFGQGTRLTVV.

The V call is TRBV6-6, the J call TRBJ1-2; D remains ambiguous. Germline values: CDR1 MNHNY, CDR2 SVGAGI (reference sequence). Trimming removed 2 bases at V and 6 bases at J, with 16 bases between. This CDR3 region has 15 residues. The CDR3 bases are TGTGCCAGCAGTTACAGAGCAGGAGTAAGAGATGGCTACACCTTC. Translated: CASSYRAGVRDGYTF.

This chain uses TRBV28 with TRBJ1-4, with D possibly being TRBD1 (6 bases). V was clipped by 2 bases and J by 8 bases, with 15 bases between them. CDR1 and CDR2 (germline): MDHEN, SYDVKM. This CDR3 is built from 15 residues. The CDR3 nucleotides are TGTGCCAGCAGTTTACCCACAGGGAAAGGAGAAAAACTGTTTTTT. Its translation: CASSLPTGKGEKLFF.